Following are 3 T cell receptor beta chains from one sample sequenced in a study of blood T cell repertoires in COVID-19. Clones were sequenced by immunoSEQ multiplex PCR, and TCRdb holds only the in-frame ones, with some missing. The sample includes about 180,000 clones, around 88% of them seen just once. Sequencing was carried out using peripheral blood. The receptors were sampled from a woman aged 25 to 39 with acute or convalescent COVID-19.

The chain employs TRBV5-1 and TRBJ2-2; 7 bases map to TRBD2. Per the germline V gene, CDR1 is SGHRS and CDR2 is YFSETQ. V gave up 7 bases and J gave up 1 base; unmatched junction bases: 1. The CDR3 is made up of 13 amino acids. CDR3 amino acids: CASGRGNTGELFF. The DNA for the CDR3 is TGCGCCAGCGGGAGGGGGAACACCGGGGAGCTGTTTTTT.

The gene calls are TRBV5-4 and TRBJ1-1; D is uncertain. V lost 5 bases and J 5 bases, leaving 10 bases between the germline ends. The CDR3 contains 12 residues. The germline gives CDR1 SGHNT, CDR2 YYREEE (reference sequence). DNA for the CDR3: TGTGCCAGCAGTTATGGGGAGACTGAAGCTTTCTTT. Its translation is CASSYGETEAFF.

The chain combines TRBV6-5 with TRBJ2-7, with TRBD1 identical over 9 bases. The length of the CDR3 is 13 residues. V was pared by 6 bases and J by 2 bases, with 2 bases of the junction left unmatched. The germline CDR1 and CDR2 sequences are MNHEY and SVGAGI. CDR3 nucleotides: TGTGCCAGCAGAACAGGGGGCACCTACGAGCAGTACTTC. Translated: CASRTGGTYEQYF.